This T cell receptor (beta chain) was captured by sequencing in a study of blood T cell repertoires in COVID-19. Study details: Researchers got acute and convalescent COVID-19 samples from the United States, Italy and Spain.

Under the authors' procedure: Researchers report that nucleated cell counts were estimated from reference gene primer amplification. Only in-frame clones appear in the TCRdb table, and some are missing; sequencing was by immunoSEQ multiplex PCR. That table furnishes V, J and clone size, whereas the DNA furnished D and trimming. The table lists approximately 170,000 clones, about 91% of them singletons, with 0.7% to 0.9% in the top ten. Individuals aged about 18 to 89 years were recruited from about two dozen US areas. What the recovered Cohort 3 donors had was two negative PCRs, clearance, or symptom resolution. This CDR3 is built from 14 residues. Trimming took 4 bases from V and 6 from J; bases not matched to a gene: 5. Germline CDR1 is SGHDT and CDR2 is YYEEEE.

This chain joins TRBV5-6 and TRBJ2-1; 9 bases line up with TRBD1. The TCR originated in a woman aged 18 to 35 who had recovered from COVID-19. Source material: PBMCs or T cells enriched from blood (not recorded which). CDR3 region: CASSPGTGRNEQFF. For the CDR3, the DNA is TGTGCCAGCAGCCCGGGGACAGGGCGCAATGAGCAGTTCTTC.